The clone carrying this TCR beta chain was counted ten times or more. TCRdb re-derived calls from the RT-PCR reads in MiXCR, one entry per CDR3 protein. The table lists 550,000 to 750,000 distinct CDR3 sequences, about 14% of them singletons. The CDR3 covers 15 residues. The V and J ends lost 1 base and 4 bases respectively, with 11 bases between them. Sequenced material: memory CD4+ T cells from blood. The source of this sequence is a female donor in good health, serving as a healthy control. The chain joins TRBV12-3 or TRBV12-4 to TRBJ2-1; D is ambiguous. The CDR3 protein is CASSLVQQAYNEQFF. The CDR3 DNA follows: TGTGCCAGCAGTTTAGTACAGCAGGCTTACAATGAGCAGTTCTTC.